Listed here are 9 T cell receptor beta chains from one sample, sequenced in a study of PD-L1 blockade in urothelial cancer. The time point denotes: peripheral blood 6 weeks after treatment start. The table came from immunoSEQ multiplex PCR; TCRdb's copy has only in-frame clones and leaves some out. The table shows approximately 120,000 clones, with about 83% occurring only once. The sample in question was PBMCs, obtained around atezolizumab (anti-PD-L1) treatment. The receptor set was obtained from a man between 45 and 60 years old with urothelial cancer.

This chain connects TRBV6-6 to TRBJ1-5; D is unresolved. The CDR3 sequence is 15 residues long. From germline, CDR1 is MNHNY and CDR2 SVGAGI (reference sequence). Trimming shortened V by 6 bases and J by 0 bases, and 12 bases separated the two germline ends. This CDR3 is CASRQTVISNQPQHF. As DNA, the CDR3 is TGTGCCAGCAGACAGACGGTTATTAGCAATCAGCCCCAGCATTTT.

The V call is TRBV19, the J call TRBJ1-5; possibly TRBD1 for D (5 bases). Between the trimmed V and J ends, which lost 3 bases and 1 base, there was a span of 10 bases. CDR3 size: 15 residues. Looked up from germline, CDR1 is LNHDA and CDR2 is SQIVND (reference sequence). The CDR3, as DNA: TGTGCCAGTAGTATGGGGGGGGTCAGCAATCAGCCCCAGCATTTT. Encoded protein: CASSMGGVSNQPQHF.

This chain joins TRBV19 and TRBJ2-5; weak D call: TRBD2 (5 bases). V was trimmed by 6 bases and J by 0 bases, leaving 11 bases between them. Germline V gene data show CDR1 as LNHDA and CDR2 as SQIVND (reference sequence). The CDR3 sequence is 14 residues long. The CDR3 DNA reads TGTGCCAGTAGAACCGGGATCTACCAAGAGACCCAGTACTTC. This sequence encodes CASRTGIYQETQYF.

This sequence joins TRBV6-5 and TRBJ2-7; D perhaps matches TRBD2 (6 bases). Germline V gene sequence: CDR1 MNHEY, CDR2 SVGAGI. V was pared by 6 bases and J by 6 bases, with 15 bases between. The CDR3 is 13 residues long. The CDR3 here is CASSWAGGTEQYF. The CDR3 DNA reads as TGTGCCAGCAGCTGGGCCGGGGGAACCGAGCAGTACTTC.

The chain is built from TRBV5-1 and TRBJ1-4; 10 nucleotides line up with TRBD1. The germline V gene encodes CDR1 SGHRS and CDR2 YFSETQ. V shed 0 bases, J shed 8 bases, and the junction held 4 bases outside the gene matches. This CDR3 spans 15 amino acids. The CDR3 sequence: CASSLGGQGYEKLFF. The CDR3 nucleotides are TGCGCCAGCAGCTTGGGGGGACAGGGGTACGAAAAACTGTTTTTT.

In this sample, this clone turned up a few times. The gene calls are TRBV5-1 and TRBJ2-1, with 14 bases identical to TRBD2. The CDR3 is 16 amino acids. CDR1 SGHRS and CDR2 YFSETQ come from the germline V gene. V gave up 5 bases and J gave up 9 bases; unmatched junction bases: 10. The CDR3 sequence: CASRFSGTSGSSEQFF. In DNA form, the CDR3 reads TGCGCCAGCAGGTTTAGCGGGACTAGCGGGAGCAGTGAGCAGTTCTTC.

V is TRBV19 and J is TRBJ1-2, with 7 bases fitting TRBD1. The CDR3 has 16 amino acids. V shed 6 bases, J shed 5 bases, and the junction held 15 bases outside the gene matches. Germline assignment: CDR1 LNHDA and CDR2 SQIVND (reference sequence). CDR3 sequence: CASSPPGQKAGYGYTF. CDR3 DNA sequence: TGTGCCAGTAGCCCACCGGGACAGAAGGCGGGGTATGGCTACACCTTC.

The gene calls are TRBV6-6 and TRBJ2-7, with TRBD2 matching 7 bases. Trimming at V came to 5 bases and at J to 0 bases, leaving 4 bases not matched to a gene. CDR1 MNHNY and CDR2 SVGAGI come from the germline V gene (reference sequence). The length of the CDR3 is 14 residues. In DNA, the CDR3 is TGTGCCAGCAGTGCCGGGACTAACTCCTACGAGCAGTACTTC. This gives the protein CASSAGTNSYEQYF.

The genes are TRBV6-4 and TRBJ1-6; TRBD1 matches 10 bases. Germline CDR1 reads MRHNA; CDR2 reads SNTAGT. The CDR3 is made up of 15 amino acids. V was clipped by 3 bases and J by 10 bases; unmatched bases: 6. The CDR3 nucleotides read TGTGCCAGCAGTGAATACGACAGGGGGCTCTCACCCCTCCACTTT. It yields the protein CASSEYDRGLSPLHF.